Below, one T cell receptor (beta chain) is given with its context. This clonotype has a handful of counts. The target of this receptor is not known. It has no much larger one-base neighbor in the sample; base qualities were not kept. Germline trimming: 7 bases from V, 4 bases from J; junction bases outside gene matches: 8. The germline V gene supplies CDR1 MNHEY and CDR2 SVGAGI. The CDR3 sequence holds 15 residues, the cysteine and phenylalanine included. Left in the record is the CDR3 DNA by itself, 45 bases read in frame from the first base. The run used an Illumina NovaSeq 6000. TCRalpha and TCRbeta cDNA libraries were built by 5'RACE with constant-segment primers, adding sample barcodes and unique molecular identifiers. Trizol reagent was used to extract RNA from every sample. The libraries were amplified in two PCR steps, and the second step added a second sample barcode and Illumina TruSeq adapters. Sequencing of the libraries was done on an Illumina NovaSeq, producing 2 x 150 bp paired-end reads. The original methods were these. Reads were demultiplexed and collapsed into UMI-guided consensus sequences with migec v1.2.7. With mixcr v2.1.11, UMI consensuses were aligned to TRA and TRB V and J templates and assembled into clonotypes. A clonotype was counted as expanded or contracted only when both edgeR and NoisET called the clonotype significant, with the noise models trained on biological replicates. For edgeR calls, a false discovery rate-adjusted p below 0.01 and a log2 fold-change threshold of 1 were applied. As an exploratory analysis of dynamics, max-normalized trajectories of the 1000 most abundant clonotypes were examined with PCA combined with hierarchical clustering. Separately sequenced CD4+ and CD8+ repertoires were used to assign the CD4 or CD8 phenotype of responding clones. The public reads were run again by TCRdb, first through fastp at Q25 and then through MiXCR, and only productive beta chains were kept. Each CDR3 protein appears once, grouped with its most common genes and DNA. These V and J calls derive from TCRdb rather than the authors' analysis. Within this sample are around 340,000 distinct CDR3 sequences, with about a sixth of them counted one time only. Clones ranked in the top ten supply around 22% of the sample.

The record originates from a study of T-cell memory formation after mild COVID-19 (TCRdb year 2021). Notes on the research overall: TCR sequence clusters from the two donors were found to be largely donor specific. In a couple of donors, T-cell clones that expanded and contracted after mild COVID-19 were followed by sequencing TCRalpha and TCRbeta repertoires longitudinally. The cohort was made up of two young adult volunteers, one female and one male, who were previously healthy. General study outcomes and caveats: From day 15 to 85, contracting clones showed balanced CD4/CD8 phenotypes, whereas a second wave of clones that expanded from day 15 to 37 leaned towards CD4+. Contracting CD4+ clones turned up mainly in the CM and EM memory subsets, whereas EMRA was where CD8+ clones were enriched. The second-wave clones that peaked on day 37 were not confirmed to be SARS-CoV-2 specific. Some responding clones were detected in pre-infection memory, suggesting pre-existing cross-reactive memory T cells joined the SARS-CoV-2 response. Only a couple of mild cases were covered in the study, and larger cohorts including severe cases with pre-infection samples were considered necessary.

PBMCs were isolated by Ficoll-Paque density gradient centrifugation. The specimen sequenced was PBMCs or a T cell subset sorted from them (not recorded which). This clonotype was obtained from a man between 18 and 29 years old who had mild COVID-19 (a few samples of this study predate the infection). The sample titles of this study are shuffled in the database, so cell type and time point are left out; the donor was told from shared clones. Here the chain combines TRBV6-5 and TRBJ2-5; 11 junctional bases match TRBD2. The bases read TGTGCCAGCAAAAATAGCGGGGGGGCCGGAGAGACCCAGTACTTC. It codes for CASKNSGGAGETQYF.